This TCR beta chain was sequenced during a study of OX40 agonist ivuxolimab in advanced cancers. Study-wide results and caveats: Dose levels from 0.1 to 3.0 mg/kg saw CD4+ and CD8+ blood T cells expand clonally by week 6. A proportion of nonresponders additionally exhibited low normalized T-cell clonal expansion. CD8+ T cells (on average) carried more expanded clones than CD4+ T cells.

Using immunoSEQ multiplex PCR, the repertoire was profiled, and TCRdb retains in-frame clones only, with some absent. The sample consists of tens of thousands of clones, around four fifths of them appearing once. Autoimmune disease history or systemic immunosuppression barred patients. Trimming took 5 bases from V and 0 from J, leaving 11 bases between them. This CDR3 is 15 amino acids long. Per germline, CDR1 LNHDA and CDR2 SQIVND (reference sequence). About this clone itself: As yet, its antigen is unknown.

The J gene is TRBJ2-1, the V gene TRBV19, with unresolved D. The TCR originated in an adult with an advanced solid tumor such as melanoma, head and neck, liver or kidney cancer. Sequencing was performed on CD4+ or CD8+ T cells sorted from blood, taken in a trial of the OX40 agonist ivuxolimab. For the CDR3, the DNA is TGTGCCAGTAGTCCGACTTTAAGCTCCTACAATGAGCAGTTCTTC. Its protein is CASSPTLSSYNEQFF.